The next 20 T cell receptor beta chains were all read from a single sample in a study of cytomegalovirus exposure and HLA in healthy donors. This PCR relied on a set of 60 Vbeta primers and 13 Jbeta primers. Sequencing was performed with immunoSEQ multiplex PCR; in TCRdb, only in-frame clones are kept and a portion is missing. The sample has under 140,000 clones; roughly 86% are singletons. Source material: PBMCs. These receptors came from a man aged 35 to 55 in good health and CMV-seronegative.

Regarding this clone: The identical CDR3 is also encoded by other nucleotide sequences in the sample. This chain uses TRBV6-5 with TRBJ2-7; D is unclear. This CDR3 has 15 residues. V was cut by 0 bases and J by 3 bases, with 12 bases left in between. Germline V gene sequence: CDR1 MNHEY, CDR2 SVGAGI. CDR3 in DNA: TGTGCCAGCAGTTACTCGACATCGAGCAGCTACGAGCAGTACTTC. It specifies CASSYSTSSSYEQYF.

CDR3 sequence (DNA): TGCAGCGCACTAACAGGGGGCCGAGAAAAACTGTTTTTT. It specifies CSALTGGREKLFF. The chain has TRBV29-1 and TRBJ1-4, with 9 bases matching TRBD1. V was pared by 7 bases and J by 8 bases, with 8 bases of the junction left unmatched. This CDR3 has 13 residues. Germline CDR1 is SQVTM and CDR2 is ANQGSEA. Full variable domain (rest looked up from reference TRBV29-1 and TRBJ1-4): SAVISQKPSRDICQRGTSLTIQCQVDSQVTMMFWYRQQPGQSLTLIATANQGSEATYESGFVIDKFPISRPNLTFSTLTVSNMSPEDSSIYLCSALTGGREKLFFGSGTQLSVL.

This chain links TRBV5-1 with TRBJ1-2; 8 bases agree with TRBD1. V shed 0 bases, J shed 4 bases, and the junction held 8 bases outside the gene matches. This CDR3 spans 16 amino acids. CDR1 is SGHRS, CDR2 YFSETQ, per germline. The chain's CDR3 is CASSLATTGEGYGYTF. CDR3 nucleotides: TGCGCCAGCAGCTTGGCCACGACAGGGGAGGGCTATGGCTACACCTTC.

The chain links TRBV28 to TRBJ1-1, with a possible D match to TRBD1 (5 bases). The CDR3 has 16 amino acids. Germline CDR1 MDHEN, CDR2 SYDVKM. V was clipped by 6 bases and J by 0 bases, with 17 bases between them. The CDR3 protein is CASRTSGFNMNTEAFF. The CDR3 nucleotides are TGTGCCAGCAGGACCTCAGGGTTTAACATGAACACTGAAGCTTTCTTT.

The chain recombines TRBV27 with TRBJ2-3, with D unresolved. Trimming pared 9 bases from V and 0 bases from J, leaving 10 bases between. CDR3 size: 13 residues. The germline CDR1 and CDR2 sequences are MNHEY and SMNVEV (reference sequence). This chain's CDR3 is CASREISTDTQYF. In DNA form, the CDR3 reads TGTGCCAGTCGAGAGATAAGCACAGATACGCAGTATTTT.

The rearrangement links TRBV30 to TRBJ2-7, with TRBD1 as a possible D gene (5 bases). The germline V gene has CDR1 GTSNPN and CDR2 SVGIG (reference sequence). The CDR3 is 15 residues long. The ends were cut back, 0 bases at V and 2 bases at J, with 14 bases in the middle. The CDR3 sequence is CAWSVKGHPPYEQYF. The CDR3 DNA follows: TGTGCCTGGAGTGTAAAAGGACACCCTCCCTACGAGCAGTACTTC. The full variable domain, in which reference TRBV30 and TRBJ2-7 provide the parts outside the CDR3, is SQTIHQWPATLVQPVGSPLSLECTVEGTSNPNLYWYRQAAGRGLQLLFYSVGIGQISSEVPQNLSASRPQDRQFILSSKKLLLSDSGFYLCAWSVKGHPPYEQYFGPGTRLTVT.

The chain is built from TRBV5-8 and TRBJ2-3; D unclear. The CDR3 is 12 residues long. Germline loops: CDR1 SGHTS, CDR2 YDEGEE. V lost 7 bases and J lost 6, with 12 bases in between. The CDR3 bases are TGTGCCAGCGCACAGCTGAAGGATACGCAGTATTTT. Encoded protein: CASAQLKDTQYF.

The chain combines TRBV28 with TRBJ1-5; 10 bases map to TRBD1. The CDR3 covers 17 residues. Germline CDR1 MDHEN, CDR2 SYDVKM. V shed 3 bases, J shed 7 bases, and the junction held 12 bases outside the gene matches. As DNA, the CDR3 is TGTGCCAGCAGTTTTCTCACAATCGGGACAGGGGAGCAGCCCCAGCATTTT. Amino acid sequence: CASSFLTIGTGEQPQHF.

The chain joins TRBV6-4 to TRBJ2-2; maybe TRBD2 (6 bases). Germline V gives CDR1 MRHNA, CDR2 SNTAGT. The CDR3 length is 13 residues. V lost 4 bases and J lost 7, with 10 bases in between. CDR3 sequence (DNA): TGTGCCAGCAGTGCCGAGGAGGGCGGGGAGCTGTTTTTT. The encoded protein is CASSAEEGGELFF.

The chain couples TRBV7-2 to TRBJ1-3; D is unresolved. V lost 1 base to trimming and J lost 0 bases, with 10 bases between them. The CDR3 has 16 amino acids. Germline assignment: CDR1 SGHTA and CDR2 FQGNSA. The CDR3 sequence: CASSLVPLSSGNTIYF. The CDR3 nucleotides are TGTGCCAGCAGCTTAGTGCCCTTGAGCTCTGGAAACACCATATATTTT.

V gene TRBV7-4 combines with J gene TRBJ1-4; D is ambiguous. CDR1 and CDR2 from the germline V gene are SGHVT and SQSDAQ. The V end lost 3 bases, the J end lost 8 bases, and 19 bases lay between the germline ends. The CDR3 has 16 residues. Written as DNA, the CDR3 is TGTGCCAGCAGCTTCGACGCGGGTGTGGCCGGGGAAAAACTGTTTTTT. Its protein is CASSFDAGVAGEKLFF.

This rearrangement joins TRBV14 to TRBJ1-2, with a tentative D call TRBD1 (5 bases). Germline-derived CDR1 and CDR2 are SGHDN and FVKESK. The V and J ends lost 11 bases and 5 bases respectively, with 24 bases between them. The CDR3 loop spans 15 amino acids. The CDR3: CAQGGWDDPWYGYTF. As DNA, the CDR3 is TGTGCCCAGGGAGGATGGGACGATCCCTGGTATGGCTACACCTTC.

The V call is TRBV5-3, the J call TRBJ1-3, with D uncertain. TRBV5-3 is an open reading frame, and its role is uncertain. Trimming removed 0 bases from V and 0 bases from J, with 10 bases in between. The CDR3 loop spans 16 amino acids. The CDR3 bases are TGTGCCAGAAGCTTGGGTCCGGTCGACTCTGGAAACACCATATATTTT. It specifies CARSLGPVDSGNTIYF.

The chain carries TRBV30 and TRBJ1-5; 7 bases match TRBD1. Germline-derived CDR1 and CDR2 are GTSNPN and SVGIG (reference sequence). The CDR3 runs to 14 residues. J was trimmed by 6 bases and V by 2 bases; bases with no gene match: 7. Here the CDR3 reads CAWSSGTVPQPQHF. The DNA of the CDR3 is TGTGCCTGGAGTAGTGGGACAGTTCCTCAGCCCCAGCATTTT.

This clone has more than one count but fewer than ten. V is TRBV10-3 and J is TRBJ2-1; 9 nucleotides match TRBD2. Trimming cost V 4 bases and J 8 bases; bases outside gene matches: 6. In germline, CDR1 is ENHRY, CDR2 SYGVKD. The CDR3 extends over 14 amino acids. The DNA for the CDR3 is TGTGCCATCAGTGGTAGCGGGGGATACCATGAGCAGTTCTTC. This translates into CAISGSGGYHEQFF.

V gene TRBV5-1 combines with J gene TRBJ1-3, with TRBD1 matching over 8 bases. This CDR3 has 14 amino acids. Trimming cost V 0 bases and J 7 bases; bases outside gene matches: 3. CDR1 SGHRS and CDR2 YFSETQ come from the germline V gene. The CDR3 DNA follows: TGCGCCAGCAGCTTGGGGACAGGGCTGAACACCATATATTTT. Translating it yields CASSLGTGLNTIYF.

The chain has TRBV5-1 and TRBJ1-1, with a tentative D call TRBD1 (5 bases). Germline CDR1 reads SGHRS; CDR2 reads YFSETQ. The CDR3 is 14 residues long. The V end was cut by 2 bases, the J end by 0 bases, with 8 bases between. DNA of the CDR3: TGCGCCAGCAGCTTAACAGGTTTGAACACTGAAGCTTTCTTT. As protein: CASSLTGLNTEAFF.

The V and J genes are TRBV28 and TRBJ2-7, with 7 bases lining up with TRBD2. The CDR3 is 15 residues long. V gave up 4 bases and J gave up 3 bases; unmatched junction bases: 9. CDR1 MDHEN and CDR2 SYDVKM come from the germline V gene. The CDR3 reads CASSSPAGKYYEQYF. The CDR3 DNA reads as TGTGCCAGCAGTTCCCCAGCGGGGAAATACTACGAGCAGTACTTC.

The chain has TRBV7-7 and TRBJ1-1; D not certain. V was trimmed by 3 bases and J by 1 base, leaving 6 bases between them. CDR3 length: 13 amino acids. The V gene's germline CDR1 is SSHAT and CDR2 FNYEAQ (reference sequence). DNA of the CDR3: TGTGCCAGCAGCTTCTCACAGAACACTGAAGCTTTCTTT. This translates into CASSFSQNTEAFF.

The CDR3, as DNA: TGTGCCAGCCTACCTATGTCAGGGGGCGTCACGGTCGGGGAGCTGTTTTTT. It encodes CASLPMSGGVTVGELFF. The chain has TRBV27 and TRBJ2-2, with 8 bases lining up with TRBD1. The germline V gene has CDR1 MNHEY and CDR2 SMNVEV (reference sequence). The CDR3 is 17 amino acids. J lost 7 bases, V lost 8 bases, and 18 bases had no gene match.